The next 22 T cell receptor beta chains were all read from a single sample in a study of cytomegalovirus exposure and HLA in healthy donors. The PCR ran on 60 Vbeta and 13 Jbeta primers. TCRdb keeps only in-frame clones here, not all; method: immunoSEQ multiplex PCR. This sample has about 150,000 clones, with around three quarters found just once. Sequencing input: PBMCs. Receptors were obtained from a woman aged 40 to 50 in good health and CMV-seronegative.

This clone was observed a few times. This chain joins TRBV11-3 and TRBJ1-3, with a possible D match to TRBD1 (5 bases). The CDR3 runs to 13 residues. Germline CDR1 reads SGHNT; CDR2 reads YENEEA. Trimming took off 3 bases at V and 5 bases at J, with 8 bases between the two ends. CDR3 bases: TGTGCCAGCAGCTTGACAGCGAGAAACACCATATATTTT. Its protein product is CASSLTARNTIYF.

The rearrangement uses TRBV13 and TRBJ2-1, with 12 nucleotides matching TRBD2. Germline V gene sequence: CDR1 PRHDT, CDR2 FYEKMQ (reference sequence). V lost 0 bases to trimming and J lost 5 bases; unmatched junction nucleotides: 5. There are 17 residues in the CDR3. CDR3 sequence: CASSLGPSGGAHNEQFF. The CDR3, as DNA: TGTGCCAGCAGCTTAGGTCCTAGCGGGGGGGCCCACAATGAGCAGTTCTTC.

The genes are TRBV6-1 and TRBJ2-1; TRBD2 is a possible D gene (7 bases). Trimming removed 4 bases at V and 9 bases at J, with 19 bases between. CDR3 length: 15 amino acids. Germline CDR1 and CDR2: MNHNS and SASEGT. The CDR3 is CASSVSGRGSGEQFF. CDR3 coding DNA: TGTGCCAGCAGTGTAAGTGGGAGGGGGAGTGGTGAGCAGTTCTTC.

The gene calls are TRBV10-3 and TRBJ2-3; D is unclear. The ends were cut back, 7 bases at V and 4 bases at J, with 12 bases in the middle. CDR3 length: 13 amino acids. Looked up from germline, CDR1 is ENHRY and CDR2 is SYGVKD. The DNA for the CDR3 is TGTGCCATCAAGAAGCTAGAATCAGATACGCAGTATTTT. Residues: CAIKKLESDTQYF.

This sequence joins TRBV5-1 and TRBJ2-5; D gene ambiguous. Germline CDR1 and CDR2: SGHRS and YFSETQ. The CDR3 consists of 14 residues. The ends were cut back, 0 bases at V and 4 bases at J, with 10 bases in the middle. CDR3 in amino acids: CASSLAPSGETQYF. In nucleotides, the CDR3 is TGCGCCAGCAGCTTGGCCCCGTCGGGAGAGACCCAGTACTTC.

This clone came up a few times. CDR3 in DNA: TGTGCCTGGAGTGCGCGGGTGGGTGGGACCCAGTACTTC. The encoded protein is CAWSARVGGTQYF. The J gene is TRBJ2-5, the V gene TRBV30; weak D call: TRBD2 (5 bases). Deletions cut 1 base from V and 7 bases from J, with 13 bases between. Per the germline V gene, CDR1 is GTSNPN and CDR2 is SVGIG (reference sequence). The CDR3 has 13 amino acids.

The chain links TRBV9 to TRBJ2-2; tentative D call: TRBD1 (5 bases). The CDR3 length is 15 residues. Germline values: CDR1 SGDLS, CDR2 YYNGEE. Trimming left V 3 bases short and J 4 bases short, with 13 bases between. This chain's CDR3 is CASSAPGLGTGELFF. The CDR3 coding sequence is TGTGCCAGCAGCGCCCCAGGGTTGGGCACCGGGGAGCTGTTTTTT.

This chain joins TRBV7-6 and TRBJ1-4; maybe TRBD1 (6 bases). V was shortened by 5 bases and J by 7 bases, with 17 bases between the two germline ends. The CDR3 runs 15 residues. Germline values: CDR1 SGHVS, CDR2 FNYEAQ. CDR3 in amino acids: CASSPPGVVGEKLFF. The DNA for the CDR3 is TGTGCCAGCAGCCCACCAGGGGTGGTAGGTGAAAAACTGTTTTTT.

The chain carries TRBV6-4 and TRBJ1-2; TRBD1 agrees at 10 bases. The germline gives CDR1 MRHNA, CDR2 SNTAGT. J gave up 0 bases and V 6 bases, and 1 base lay outside the gene matches. This CDR3 has 14 residues. CDR3 in amino acids: CASSGTGANYGYTF. The CDR3 nucleotides are TGTGCCAGCAGCGGGACAGGGGCTAACTATGGCTACACCTTC.

This clone was counted a few times. This chain links TRBV6-1 with TRBJ1-2; possible D gene TRBD1, 5 bases. V lost 4 bases, J lost 4 bases, and 13 bases lay in between. The CDR3 consists of 14 residues. Germline V gene sequence: CDR1 MNHNS, CDR2 SASEGT. In nucleotides, the CDR3 is TGTGCCAGCAGTGGCCAGACAGAAAGCTATGGCTACACCTTC. It codes for CASSGQTESYGYTF.

This chain uses TRBV28 with TRBJ2-1, with TRBD1 matching 7 bases. CDR3 length equals 15 residues. V shed 6 bases and J 8 bases; nucleotides not matched to a gene: 13. CDR1 and CDR2 (germline): MDHEN, SYDVKM. The CDR3 sequence is CASSPSTGIRDEQFF. The DNA of the CDR3 is TGTGCCAGCAGCCCGTCGACAGGGATCCGAGATGAGCAGTTCTTC. Supplemented by reference TRBV28 and TRBJ2-1, the full variable domain reads DVKVTQSSRYLVKRTGEKVFLECVQDMDHENMFWYRQDPGLGLRLIYFSYDVKMKEKGDIPEGYSVSREKKERFSLILESASTNQTSMYLCASSPSTGIRDEQFFGPGTRLTVL.

V and J are TRBV2 and TRBJ1-1, with D perhaps TRBD1 (5 bases). The V and J ends lost 7 bases and 5 bases respectively, with 11 bases between them. The CDR3 runs 12 residues. Germline CDR1 and CDR2: SNHLY and FYNNEI. This CDR3 reads CASTRGTTEAFF. The DNA for the CDR3 is TGTGCCAGCACTAGGGGAACAACTGAAGCTTTCTTT.

The gene calls are TRBV4-1 and TRBJ2-7, with 7 bases aligning to TRBD1. The germline gives CDR1 MGHRA, CDR2 YSYEKL. V gave up 4 bases and J gave up 2 bases; unmatched junction bases: 5. The CDR3 is made up of 14 amino acids. The CDR3 bases are TGCGCCAGCAGCCCATGGGACAGAACCTACGAGCAGTACTTC. Protein: CASSPWDRTYEQYF.

The chain carries TRBV5-6 and TRBJ2-7, with D tentatively TRBD1 (5 bases). Germline assignment: CDR1 SGHDT and CDR2 YYEEEE. This CDR3 is 15 amino acids long. V lost 0 bases, J lost 4 bases, and 14 bases lay in between. The CDR3 DNA sequence: TGTGCCAGCAGCTTGGCACGCAGGAAGGGGTACGAGCAGTACTTC. Its translation: CASSLARRKGYEQYF.

This clone was recorded a few times. The rearrangement links TRBV6-1 to TRBJ2-7; TRBD2 aligns across 8 bases. Germline CDR1 MNHNS, CDR2 SASEGT. V shed 5 bases and J 5 bases; nucleotides not matched to a gene: 5. This CDR3 spans 13 amino acids. Here the CDR3 reads CASSRTSFHEQYF. The CDR3 DNA reads as TGTGCCAGCAGTCGGACTAGCTTCCACGAGCAGTACTTC.

The chain is built from TRBV7-9 and TRBJ1-5; D gene ambiguous. The CDR3 consists of 10 residues. V was trimmed by 10 bases and J by 5 bases, leaving 6 bases between them. Germline values: CDR1 SEHNR, CDR2 FQNEAQ (reference sequence). The CDR3 region is CATSDQPQHF. The CDR3 bases are TGTGCCACCTCCGATCAGCCCCAGCATTTT. Together with reference TRBV7-9 and TRBJ1-5, the CDR3 gives the full variable domain: DTGVSQNPRHKITKRGQNVTFRCDPISEHNRLYWYRQTLGQGPEFLTYFQNEAQLEKSRLLSDRFSAERPKGSFSTLEIQRTEQGDSAMYLCATSDQPQHFGDGTRLSIL.

The V gene is TRBV5-4, the J gene TRBJ1-2; 7 bases line up with TRBD1. Germline V gives CDR1 SGHNT, CDR2 YYREEE (reference sequence). The CDR3 consists of 15 residues. Trimming took 4 bases from V and 3 from J; bases not matched to a gene: 9. The CDR3 region has the DNA TGTGCCAGCAGCCCGCCATCCGGGACAGACTATGGCTACACCTTC. As protein: CASSPPSGTDYGYTF.

The chain carries TRBV28 and TRBJ2-1, with TRBD1 matching over 11 bases. The ends lost 5 bases at V and 7 bases at J; junction bases unmatched: 4. Germline loops: CDR1 MDHEN, CDR2 SYDVKM. This CDR3 comprises 14 residues. CDR3 DNA sequence: TGTGCCAGCAGTGGCGGGGACAGGGGGAATGAGCAGTTCTTC. Amino acids: CASSGGDRGNEQFF.

The V gene is TRBV7-6, the J gene TRBJ2-7; 9 nucleotides line up with TRBD1. V was pared by 1 base and J by 6 bases, with 10 bases of the junction left unmatched. From germline, CDR1 is SGHVS and CDR2 FNYEAQ. This CDR3 is built from 16 residues. The CDR3 here is CASSLEARDRVGEQYF. The CDR3 region has the DNA TGTGCCAGCAGCTTAGAGGCCCGGGACAGGGTCGGCGAGCAGTACTTC.

The chain joins TRBV6-1 to TRBJ2-7, with 8 bases fitting TRBD1. Trimming at V came to 6 bases and at J to 2 bases, leaving 6 bases not matched to a gene. This CDR3 region has 14 residues. From germline, CDR1 is MNHNS and CDR2 SASEGT. The chain's CDR3 is CASRWDRFTYEQYF. The CDR3 DNA reads TGTGCCAGCAGGTGGGACAGGTTTACCTACGAGCAGTACTTC.

The V call is TRBV11-1, the J call TRBJ2-2; TRBD1 matches 9 bases. This CDR3 spans 14 amino acids. V shed 5 bases and J 3 bases; nucleotides not matched to a gene: 1. Germline CDR1 SGHAT, CDR2 FQDESV (reference sequence). In DNA, the CDR3 is TGTGCCAGCAGCCGGGACAGGGACACCGGGGAGCTGTTTTTT. Translating it yields CASSRDRDTGELFF.

This chain joins TRBV5-1 and TRBJ1-1, with D perhaps TRBD1 (5 bases). CDR1 and CDR2 (germline): SGHRS, YFSETQ. Deletions cut 0 bases from V and 2 bases from J, with 14 bases between. The CDR3 sequence is 16 residues long. The CDR3: CASSLGQGALNTEAFF. The CDR3 DNA reads as TGCGCCAGCAGCTTGGGCCAGGGCGCCCTTAACACTGAAGCTTTCTTT.